The 19 T cell receptor beta chains listed next were all sequenced from one sample in a study of cytomegalovirus exposure and HLA in healthy donors. 13 Jbeta primers and 60 Vbeta primers were used for the PCR. Sequencing was performed with immunoSEQ multiplex PCR; in TCRdb, only in-frame clones are kept and a portion is missing. The data hold 150,000 to 200,000 clones, with around 81% observed a single time. Sequences were obtained from PBMCs. All receptors derive from a young woman in good health and CMV-seropositive.

The chain links TRBV7-2 to TRBJ2-1; TRBD2 matches at 9 bases. The CDR3 runs 15 residues. V shed 1 base and J 6 bases; nucleotides not matched to a gene: 4. Looked up from germline, CDR1 is SGHTA and CDR2 is FQGNSA. The DNA of the CDR3 is TGTGCCAGCAGCTTAGGGCGGGGGGGCCTCAATGAGCAGTTCTTC. Protein sequence: CASSLGRGGLNEQFF.

The gene calls are TRBV30 and TRBJ1-2, with 9 bases lining up with TRBD1. The V and J ends lost 4 bases and 5 bases, in that order; junction bases with no gene match: 11. The CDR3 has 15 residues. Looked up from germline, CDR1 is GTSNPN and CDR2 is SVGIG (reference sequence). The CDR3 protein is CAWKRDRAFLYGYTF. In DNA form, the CDR3 reads TGTGCCTGGAAACGGGACAGGGCGTTTCTATATGGCTACACCTTC.

The chain links TRBV4-1 to TRBJ2-5, with D tentatively TRBD2 (7 bases). This CDR3 has 16 residues. The V gene's germline CDR1 is MGHRA and CDR2 YSYEKL. The V end was cut by 2 bases, the J end by 5 bases, with 18 bases between. The CDR3 DNA sequence: TGCGCCAGCAGCCAAAAGGGGGGGGCGGCGCGGGAGACCCAGTACTTC. It encodes CASSQKGGAARETQYF.

The chain links TRBV6-4 to TRBJ2-7; the D gene is possibly TRBD1 (6 bases). The CDR3 is 17 amino acids. From germline, CDR1 is MRHNA and CDR2 SNTAGT. The V end was cut by 5 bases, the J end by 0 bases, with 20 bases between. CDR3 region: CASSCDDRFNSSYEQYV. CDR3 coding DNA: TGTGCCAGCAGTTGTGACGACAGGTTCAACAGCTCCTACGAGCAGTACGTC.

In its sample, this clone was seen a few times. The chain has TRBV6-1 and TRBJ1-3, with 8 bases aligning to TRBD1. Per the germline V gene, CDR1 is MNHNS and CDR2 is SASEGT. The CDR3 consists of 14 residues. V dropped 5 bases and J dropped 5; count of bases not matched to a gene: 5. As DNA, the CDR3 is TGTGCCAGCAGTCCCTGGACAGGGCGAAACACCATATATTTT. Protein product: CASSPWTGRNTIYF.

The chain combines TRBV11-1 with TRBJ2-3; 10 bases match TRBD2. V shed 2 bases and J 5 bases; nucleotides not matched to a gene: 4. This CDR3 comprises 15 residues. Germline-derived CDR1 and CDR2 are SGHAT and FQDESV (reference sequence). The CDR3, as DNA: TGTGCCAGCAGCTTACAGCGGGGGGGCGGAGATACGCAGTATTTT. Amino acid sequence: CASSLQRGGGDTQYF.

The chain is built from TRBV5-4 and TRBJ2-7; TRBD1 matches at 7 bases. There are 15 residues in the CDR3. Germline V CDR1 and CDR2: SGHNT, YYREEE (reference sequence). V dropped 4 bases and J dropped 7; count of bases not matched to a gene: 14. As DNA, the CDR3 is TGTGCCAGCAGCACGCGACAGGGCGCTCTTTGGGAGCAGTACTTC. Translating gives CASSTRQGALWEQYF. The full variable domain, completed using reference TRBV5-4 and TRBJ2-7, is ETGVTQSPTHLIKTRGQQVTLRCSSQSGHNTVSWYQQALGQGPQFIFQYYREEENGRGNFPPRFSGLQFPNYSSELNVNALELDDSALYLCASSTRQGALWEQYFGPGTRLTVT.

The CDR3 reads CASGFSGTGVEKLFF. DNA for the CDR3: TGTGCTAGTGGTTTCTCCGGGACAGGGGTCGAAAAACTGTTTTTT. The chain joins TRBV12-5 to TRBJ1-4; 10 nucleotides line up with TRBD1. V trimming: 3 bases; J trimming: 8 bases; junction bases outside the gene matches: 6. Germline lookup yields CDR1 LGHNT and CDR2 FRNRAP. The length of the CDR3 is 15 residues.

V and J are TRBV6-5 and TRBJ1-2; no reliable D call. The CDR3 runs 16 residues. The germline V gene has CDR1 MNHEY and CDR2 SVGAGI. V was pared by 2 bases and J by 4 bases, with 17 bases between. The CDR3 here is CASSYGSRGDFYGYTF. CDR3 DNA sequence: TGTGCCAGCAGTTACGGGTCACGCGGTGATTTCTATGGCTACACCTTC.

The V and J genes are TRBV15 and TRBJ2-7; no reliable D call. CDR1 is LNHNV and CDR2 is YYDKDF in the germline V gene (reference sequence). Trimming took 1 base from V and 3 from J, leaving 13 bases between them. This CDR3 contains 15 residues. CDR3 coding DNA: TGTGCCACCAGCAGAGGAGGCGGATCGAGCTACGAGCAGTACTTC. It specifies CATSRGGGSSYEQYF.

J is TRBJ1-5 and V is TRBV19; maybe TRBD1 (5 bases). V was shortened by 2 bases and J by 4 bases, with 21 bases between the two germline ends. This CDR3 has 18 residues. The germline V gene encodes CDR1 LNHDA and CDR2 SQIVND (reference sequence). The CDR3 sequence: CASSILRRAGQNNQPQHF. CDR3 bases: TGTGCCAGTAGTATACTCCGACGAGCGGGGCAGAATAATCAGCCCCAGCATTTT. The full variable domain, with the rest looked up from reference TRBV19 and TRBJ1-5, is DGGITQSPKYLFRKEGQNVTLSCEQNLNHDAMYWYRQDPGQGLRLIYYSQIVNDFQKGDIAEGYSVSREKKESFPLTVTSAQKNPTAFYLCASSILRRAGQNNQPQHFGDGTRLSIL.

The chain links TRBV6-1 to TRBJ2-2, with D perhaps TRBD1 (5 bases). The CDR3 is made up of 15 amino acids. Per the germline V gene, CDR1 is MNHNS and CDR2 is SASEGT. V lost 6 bases to trimming and J lost 4 bases, with 15 bases between them. The CDR3 sequence is CASSATGAVTGELFF. CDR3 sequence (DNA): TGTGCCAGCAGCGCCACAGGAGCCGTCACCGGGGAGCTGTTTTTT.

Remarks on this clone: Other nucleotide sequences from this sample produce the same CDR3. The chain's CDR3 is CASSLQGNYGYTF. CDR3 in DNA: TGTGCCAGCAGTTTACAGGGCAACTATGGCTACACCTTC. The rearrangement links TRBV27 to TRBJ1-2, with a tentative D call TRBD1 (5 bases). The V gene's germline CDR1 is MNHEY and CDR2 SMNVEV (reference sequence). CDR3 length equals 13 residues. Trimming removed 2 bases at V and 2 bases at J, with 6 bases between.

This sequence joins TRBV6-4 and TRBJ2-3, with 9 bases lining up with TRBD2. CDR1 and CDR2 from the germline V gene are MRHNA and SNTAGT. V lost 0 bases and J lost 5; bases outside the gene matches: 3. This CDR3 region has 15 residues. In nucleotides, the CDR3 is TGTGCCAGCAGTGACTCGGCGGGGGGGGTAGATACGCAGTATTTT. Protein: CASSDSAGGVDTQYF.

The CDR3 sequence: CASSWTGDNYEQYF. The CDR3 DNA reads as TGTGCCAGCAGCTGGACAGGGGATAACTACGAGCAGTACTTC. J is TRBJ2-7 and V is TRBV6-6; TRBD1 matches at 9 bases. The CDR3 spans 14 residues. The germline V gene encodes CDR1 MNHNY and CDR2 SVGAGI (reference sequence). Trimming cost V 6 bases and J 3 bases; bases outside gene matches: 6.

The rearrangement joins TRBV10-1 to TRBJ1-1; D possibly corresponds to TRBD1 (6 bases). V lost 3 bases to trimming and J lost 5 bases, with 19 bases between them. This CDR3 has 16 residues. Germline values: CDR1 WNHNN, CDR2 SYGVQD (reference sequence). The CDR3 DNA follows: TGCGCCAGCAGTGAACAGGGAATCCCTTTATATACTGAAGCTTTCTTT. Amino acids: CASSEQGIPLYTEAFF.

This sequence joins TRBV7-6 and TRBJ2-5, with D tentatively TRBD2 (5 bases). The CDR3 totals 18 residues. V was clipped by 3 bases and J by 7 bases, with 27 bases between them. Germline values: CDR1 SGHVS, CDR2 FNYEAQ. DNA of the CDR3: TGTGCCAGCAGCTTCTTTGTGCGCGGTCCGGGGTCCCGGACGACCCAGTACTTC. Its protein product is CASSFFVRGPGSRTTQYF.

The gene calls are TRBV9 and TRBJ2-6; a possible D gene is TRBD2 (6 bases). This CDR3 is 17 amino acids long. Trimming left V 1 base short and J 3 bases short, with 14 bases between. The germline gives CDR1 SGDLS, CDR2 YYNGEE. CDR3 DNA sequence: TGTGCCAGCAGCGTACCTAGGAGGGGTGGTGGGGCCAACGTCCTGACTTTC. It codes for CASSVPRRGGGANVLTF.

V and J are TRBV4-1 and TRBJ2-7; D perhaps matches TRBD1 (6 bases). The CDR3 totals 14 residues. Germline V gives CDR1 MGHRA, CDR2 YSYEKL. V lost 1 base, J lost 0 bases, and 7 bases lay in between. This CDR3 is CASSQGQASYEQYF. CDR3 sequence (DNA): TGCGCCAGCAGCCAAGGACAGGCCTCCTACGAGCAGTACTTC.